Presented here are 28 T cell receptor beta chains from one specimen sequenced in a study of monozygotic twins with inflammatory bowel disease. From its re-call of the 5' RACE reads, TCRdb lists each CDR3 protein once, without DNA. The sample table includes 350,000 to 500,000 distinct CDR3 sequences. The sequencing input was blood. Source of these receptors: a human donor with ulcerative colitis or Crohn's disease, or a healthy co-twin of an affected twin (not recorded which).

The chain has TRBV20-1 and TRBJ2-5; TCRdb lists TRBD1, though no DNA is available to test this call. There are 13 residues in the CDR3. The germline gives CDR1 DFQATT, CDR2 SNEGSKA (reference sequence). CDR3: CSASQGRGETQYF.

The CDR3 here is CASSPRGRTLAYEQYF. The chain combines TRBV18 with TRBJ2-7; TCRdb names TRBD1, which stays unverified in the absence of DNA. The germline gives CDR1 KGHSH, CDR2 LQKENI. The CDR3 spans 16 residues.

The CDR3 loop reads CASSIGAPRQSEVSEQFF. The chain links TRBV11-2 to TRBJ2-1; TCRdb proposes TRBD2, but this gene call is untestable without DNA. Germline CDR1 reads SGHAT; CDR2 reads FQNNGV. The CDR3 is made up of 18 amino acids.

The rearrangement links TRBV11-2 to TRBJ2-7; TCRdb names TRBD1, which stays unverified in the absence of DNA. The CDR3 extends over 14 amino acids. The germline V gene has CDR1 SGHAT and CDR2 FQNNGV. CDR3: CASSSPRGRGEQYF.

The chain has TRBV7-9 and TRBJ1-6; TCRdb selects TRBD1, and the lack of DNA leaves this call unchecked. The CDR3 spans 15 residues. Germline values: CDR1 SEHNR, CDR2 FQNEAQ (reference sequence). The chain's CDR3 is CASSLGGQGYQPLHF. The full variable domain, in which reference TRBV7-9 and TRBJ1-6 provide the parts outside the CDR3, is DTGVSQNPRHKITKRGQNVTFRCDPISEHNRLYWYRQTLGQGPEFLTYFQNEAQLEKSRLLSDRFSAERPKGSFSTLEIQRTEQGDSAMYLCASSLGGQGYQPLHFGNGTRLTVT.

The genes are TRBV5-1 and TRBJ2-2; TCRdb picks TRBD2, but there is no DNA to check that call. The germline V gene encodes CDR1 SGHRS and CDR2 YFSETQ. This CDR3 has 14 residues. CDR3: CASTPGLNTGELFF. Looking up the rest from reference TRBV5-1 and TRBJ2-2 gives the full variable domain: KAGVTQTPRYLIKTRGQQVTLSCSPISGHRSVSWYQQTPGQGLQFLFEYFSETQRNKGNFPGRFSGRQFSNSRSEMNVSTLELGDSALYLCASTPGLNTGELFFGEGSRLTVL.

The chain uses TRBV18 and TRBJ2-2; the TRBD1 assignment by TCRdb is unverifiable without DNA. CDR1 and CDR2 from the germline V gene are KGHSH and LQKENI. The CDR3 totals 15 residues. CDR3 loop: CASSPQRGSNGELFF.

The chain employs TRBV9 and TRBJ2-1. Germline CDR1 is SGDLS and CDR2 is YYNGEE. The CDR3 runs to 15 residues. CDR3 protein: CASSEDRGYYNEQFF. The variable domain in full, with the rest retrieved from reference TRBV9 and TRBJ2-1, is DSGVTQTPKHLITATGQRVTLRCSPRSGDLSVYWYQQSLDQGLQFLIQYYNGEERAKGNILERFSAQQFPDLHSELNLSSLELGDSALYFCASSEDRGYYNEQFFGPGTRLTVL.

This chain links TRBV11-1 with TRBJ1-1; TCRdb calls TRBD1, which cannot be checked without DNA. The CDR3 consists of 18 residues. CDR1 and CDR2 from the germline V gene are SGHAT and FQDESV (reference sequence). Here the CDR3 reads CASSVRPGGPHENTEAFF. Drawing the rest from reference TRBV11-1 and TRBJ1-1, the complete variable domain is EAEVAQSPRYKITEKSQAVAFWCDPISGHATLYWYRQILGQGPELLVQFQDESVVDDSQLPKDRFSAERLKGVDSTLKIQPAELGDSAMYLCASSVRPGGPHENTEAFFGQGTRLTVV.

This chain joins TRBV7-9 and TRBJ2-5; TCRdb calls TRBD1, which cannot be checked without DNA. The germline V gene has CDR1 SEHNR and CDR2 FQNEAQ (reference sequence). The CDR3 sequence is 14 residues long. The CDR3 loop reads CASSLNGDAETQYF.

The chain recombines TRBV5-5 with TRBJ1-2; TCRdb's assignment of TRBD1 cannot be checked, as there is no DNA. The CDR3 totals 15 residues. In germline, CDR1 is SGHKS, CDR2 YYEKEE (reference sequence). The CDR3 loop reads CASSVRAPAIDGYTF.

This chain joins TRBV19 and TRBJ2-1; TCRdb reports TRBD2, a call that lacks DNA to check it against. The CDR3 runs to 15 residues. Looked up from germline, CDR1 is LNHDA and CDR2 is SQIVND (reference sequence). This CDR3 is CASSPGLAGAPEQFF.

The rearrangement uses TRBV28 and TRBJ1-2; absent DNA, TCRdb's TRBD1 call cannot be checked. The CDR3 sequence is 15 residues long. Germline V gene sequence: CDR1 MDHEN, CDR2 SYDVKM. The CDR3 here is CASSRTGGAFKFHTF.

This chain uses TRBV5-1 with TRBJ2-2; TCRdb's assignment of TRBD2 cannot be checked, as there is no DNA. This CDR3 is built from 15 residues. Looked up from germline, CDR1 is SGHRS and CDR2 is YFSETQ. CDR3 residues: CASSLTSGYTGELFF.

The chain combines TRBV7-3 with TRBJ2-1; checking the TCRdb D call of TRBD1 is not possible without DNA. The CDR3 has 14 residues. Germline V gene data show CDR1 as SGHTA and CDR2 as FQGTGA. The CDR3: CASSLEGRGNEQFF.

This chain uses TRBV20-1 with TRBJ2-3; there is no DNA to check the TCRdb D call of TRBD2. Germline assignment: CDR1 DFQATT and CDR2 SNEGSKA (reference sequence). This CDR3 is built from 17 residues. CDR3 protein: CSARDVPRRESSDTQYF.

The V and J genes are TRBV30 and TRBJ2-3; the TRBD2 assignment by TCRdb is unverifiable without DNA. Germline V CDR1 and CDR2: GTSNPN, SVGIG (reference sequence). The CDR3 is 15 amino acids. The CDR3 loop reads CAWTGGGPSTDTQYF. Together with reference TRBV30 and TRBJ2-3, the CDR3 gives the full variable domain: SQTIHQWPATLVQPVGSPLSLECTVEGTSNPNLYWYRQAAGRGLQLLFYSVGIGQISSEVPQNLSASRPQDRQFILSSKKLLLSDSGFYLCAWTGGGPSTDTQYFGPGTRLTVL.

The V call is TRBV20-1, the J call TRBJ2-7. CDR1 and CDR2 from the germline V gene are DFQATT and SNEGSKA (reference sequence). CDR3 length equals 13 residues. The CDR3 loop reads CSARSRYDYEQYF.

The genes are TRBV9 and TRBJ1-2; absent DNA, TCRdb's TRBD1 call cannot be checked. CDR1 is SGDLS and CDR2 is YYNGEE in the germline V gene. The CDR3 runs to 14 residues. The CDR3: CASSADNPRGGYTF.

The chain uses TRBV19 and TRBJ1-5; with no DNA, the TCRdb D assignment of TRBD1 cannot be verified. Germline lookup yields CDR1 LNHDA and CDR2 SQIVND (reference sequence). The length of the CDR3 is 16 residues. The CDR3 protein is CASSPGPGGSNQPQHF.

This chain links TRBV7-2 with TRBJ2-2; TCRdb calls TRBD1, which cannot be checked without DNA. The CDR3 extends over 16 amino acids. Germline CDR1 is SGHTA and CDR2 is FQGNSA. CDR3 region: CASSPPGADTTGELFF.

The chain has TRBV5-1 and TRBJ1-6. The CDR3 sequence is 15 residues long. Germline V CDR1 and CDR2: SGHRS, YFSETQ. Here the CDR3 reads CASSLDGESTGTLHF.

The V and J genes are TRBV7-2 and TRBJ2-5; TCRdb names TRBD1, which stays unverified in the absence of DNA. Germline lookup yields CDR1 SGHTA and CDR2 FQGNSA. This CDR3 has 14 amino acids. The chain's CDR3 is CVSSFNGGGKTQYF.

J is TRBJ1-3 and V is TRBV10-3. This CDR3 is 13 amino acids long. In germline, CDR1 is ENHRY, CDR2 SYGVKD. The chain's CDR3 is CAISPDSGNTIYF.

The gene calls are TRBV6-5 and TRBJ1-1. CDR1 MNHEY and CDR2 SVGAGI come from the germline V gene. CDR3 length equals 13 residues. The CDR3 here is CASSYEGNTEAFF.

This chain connects TRBV5-1 to TRBJ2-7. This CDR3 region has 14 residues. Per germline, CDR1 SGHRS and CDR2 YFSETQ. The CDR3: CASSLDRRTYEQYF.

The chain links TRBV5-1 to TRBJ2-5; TCRdb designates TRBD2, a call that cannot be tested without DNA. CDR1 is SGHRS and CDR2 is YFSETQ in the germline V gene. The CDR3 is 13 residues long. Here the CDR3 reads CASSRTGKETQYF. Drawing the rest from reference TRBV5-1 and TRBJ2-5, the complete variable domain is KAGVTQTPRYLIKTRGQQVTLSCSPISGHRSVSWYQQTPGQGLQFLFEYFSETQRNKGNFPGRFSGRQFSNSRSEMNVSTLELGDSALYLCASSRTGKETQYFGPGTRLLVL.

The chain has TRBV4-2 and TRBJ2-7; TCRdb lists TRBD2, though no DNA is available to test this call. The CDR3 consists of 15 residues. In germline, CDR1 is LGHNA, CDR2 YNFKEQ. The CDR3 is CASSSLTGLGSPQYF.